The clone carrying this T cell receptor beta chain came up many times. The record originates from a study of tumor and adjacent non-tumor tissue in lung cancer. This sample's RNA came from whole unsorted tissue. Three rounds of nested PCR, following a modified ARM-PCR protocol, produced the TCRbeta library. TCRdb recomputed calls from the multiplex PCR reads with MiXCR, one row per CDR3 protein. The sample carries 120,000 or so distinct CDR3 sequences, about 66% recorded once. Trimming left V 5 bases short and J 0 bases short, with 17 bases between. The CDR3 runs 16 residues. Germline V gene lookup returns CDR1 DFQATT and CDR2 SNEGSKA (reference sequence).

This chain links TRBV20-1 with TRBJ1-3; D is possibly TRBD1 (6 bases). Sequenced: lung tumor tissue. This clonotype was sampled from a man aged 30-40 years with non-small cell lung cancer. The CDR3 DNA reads TGCAGTGCTGCTGCACCTGGGGACATCTCTGGAAACACCATATATTTT. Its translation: CSAAAPGDISGNTIYF.